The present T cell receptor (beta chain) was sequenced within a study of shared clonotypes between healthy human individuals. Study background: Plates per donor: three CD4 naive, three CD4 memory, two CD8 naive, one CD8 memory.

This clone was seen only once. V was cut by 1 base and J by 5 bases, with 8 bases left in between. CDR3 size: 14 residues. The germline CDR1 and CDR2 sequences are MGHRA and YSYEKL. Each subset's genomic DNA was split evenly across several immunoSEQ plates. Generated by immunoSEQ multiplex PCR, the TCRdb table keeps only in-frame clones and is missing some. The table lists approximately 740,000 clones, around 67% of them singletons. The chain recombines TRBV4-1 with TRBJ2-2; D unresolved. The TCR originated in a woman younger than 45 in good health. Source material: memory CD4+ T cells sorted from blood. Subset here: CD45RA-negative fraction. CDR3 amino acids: CASSQASLTGELFF. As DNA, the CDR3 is TGCGCCAGCAGCCAAGCCTCTTTAACCGGGGAGCTGTTTTTT.